This is a list of T cell receptor beta chains from one sample in a study of shared clonotypes between healthy human individuals. Assay used: immunoSEQ multiplex PCR; TCRdb lists only in-frame clones, some missing. The sample includes 1,400,000 or so clones, approximately 98.5% seen only once; the top ten take about 0.35%. The sample was naive CD4+ T cells sorted from blood. The receptors come from a man aged 25 to 45 in good health. Each CDR3 is given with its conserved first and last residue. D genes are given only for firm matches.

-	TRBJ2-7	TRBV11-3	CASSLDPSYEQYF	TGTGCCAGCAGCTTAGATCCCTCCTACGAGCAGTACTTC
-	TRBJ2-3	TRBV5-4	CASSLKDTQYF	TGTGCCAGCAGCTTAAAAGATACGCAGTATTTT
-	TRBJ1-1	TRBV7-9	CASSRTGNTEAFF	TGTGCCAGCAGCCGGACCGGGAACACTGAAGCTTTCTTT
-	TRBJ2-1	TRBV2	CASSVGLAYHNEQFF	TGTGCCAGCAGTGTGGGTCTAGCCTATCACAATGAGCAGTTCTTC
TRBD1	TRBJ1-5	TRBV29-1	CSGRGQTNQPQHF	TGCAGCGGCCGGGGACAGACCAATCAGCCCCAGCATTTT
TRBD2	TRBJ2-5	TRBV28	CASSKASGRSETQYF	TGTGCCAGCAGTAAAGCTAGCGGGAGATCAGAGACCCAGTACTTC
TRBD2	TRBJ2-1	TRBV18	CASSPLAGGVDNEQFF	TGTGCCAGCTCACCTTTAGCGGGAGGCGTCGACAATGAGCAGTTCTTC
-	TRBJ2-7	TRBV4-3	CASSQGPGQAYEQYF	TGCGCCAGCAGCCAAGGCCCGGGACAAGCCTACGAGCAGTACTTC
-	TRBJ1-1	TRBV28	CASRGGREEAFF	TGTGCCAGTAGAGGGGGTCGAGAGGAGGCTTTCTTT
-	TRBJ2-1	TRBV5-1	CASSPRVRKDYNEQFF	TGCGCCAGCAGCCCGAGGGTCCGGAAGGATTACAATGAGCAGTTCTTC
-	TRBJ1-2	TRBV6-1	CASSEAKGDYGYTF	TGTGCCAGCAGTGAAGCGAAGGGAGACTATGGCTACACCTTC
-	TRBJ2-7	TRBV7-2	CASSFSSYEQYF	TGTGCCAGCAGCTTCTCCTCCTACGAGCAGTACTTC
TRBD2	TRBJ2-1	TRBV5-3	CARRPAPPETPSGLAGDNEQFF	TGTGCCAGAAGACCTGCCCCCCCCGAGACACCCTCGGGACTAGCGGGAGACAATGAGCAGTTCTTC